Shown below are 25 T cell receptor beta chains from a single sample sequenced in a study of cytomegalovirus exposure and HLA in healthy donors. PCR employed 60 Vbeta and 13 Jbeta primers. Data came from immunoSEQ multiplex PCR; TCRdb stores just in-frame clones and leaves some out. Of 75,000 to 95,000 clones listed, 65% are singletons. Sequencing was performed on PBMCs. The origin of the receptors is a woman aged 50 to 65 in good health and CMV-seropositive.

The chain combines TRBV6-5 with TRBJ2-1, with 7 bases identical to TRBD2. The ends lost 5 bases at V and 3 bases at J; junction bases unmatched: 4. Germline V gives CDR1 MNHEY, CDR2 SVGAGI. The CDR3 is 14 amino acids. CDR3 amino acids: CASSGGVSYNEQFF. The CDR3 DNA follows: TGTGCCAGCAGTGGGGGGGTTAGCTACAATGAGCAGTTCTTC.

This clone came up many times. In DNA form, the CDR3 reads TGCGCCAGCAGCCTTACGGGACTCGAGGACAATGAGCAGTTCTTC. This codes for CASSLTGLEDNEQFF. This rearrangement joins TRBV4-1 to TRBJ2-1; a possible D gene is TRBD2 (6 bases). Trimming removed 4 bases at V and 5 bases at J, with 15 bases between. The CDR3 is 15 residues long. CDR1 and CDR2 (germline): MGHRA, YSYEKL.

V usage is TRBV7-2 and J usage is TRBJ1-6, with 9 bases lining up with TRBD1. The germline CDR1 and CDR2 sequences are SGHTA and FQGNSA. This CDR3 has 17 residues. V lost 5 bases, J lost 9 bases, and 14 bases stayed unmatched. The CDR3 DNA follows: TGTGCCAGCAGCCCTTCGATGGGGACAGGGTCCTTTTCACCCCTCCACTTT. Encoded protein: CASSPSMGTGSFSPLHF.

This clone was counted only a few times. The genes are TRBV30 and TRBJ2-6; D is unclear. CDR3 length: 18 amino acids. Trimming pared 1 base from V and 0 bases from J, leaving 16 bases between. CDR1 and CDR2 (germline): GTSNPN, SVGIG (reference sequence). DNA of the CDR3: TGTGCCTGGAGTGGAGGCTATGGGTTGCACTCTGGGGCCAACGTCCTGACTTTC. Translating gives CAWSGGYGLHSGANVLTF.

V and J are TRBV6-1 and TRBJ1-4; no firm D call. The CDR3 spans 14 residues. The germline V gene has CDR1 MNHNS and CDR2 SASEGT. The ends were cut back, 4 bases at V and 0 bases at J, with 6 bases in the middle. The CDR3 sequence is CASSAGTTNEKLFF. The CDR3 DNA follows: TGTGCCAGCAGTGCCGGGACAACTAATGAAAAACTGTTTTTT.

The CDR3 sequence: CASSPQQGAGSPLHF. The CDR3 bases are TGTGCCAGCTCACCACAACAGGGGGCTGGTTCACCCCTCCACTTT. This chain links TRBV18 with TRBJ1-6; 9 positions agree with TRBD1. Germline values: CDR1 KGHSH, CDR2 LQKENI. This CDR3 contains 15 residues. V trimming: 1 base; J trimming: 9 bases; junction bases outside the gene matches: 4. Full variable domain (remainder filled in from reference TRBV18 and TRBJ1-6): NAGVMQNPRHLVRRRGQEARLRCSPMKGHSHVYWYRQLPEEGLKFMVYLQKENIIDESGMPKERFSAEFPKEGPSILRIQQVVRGDSAAYFCASSPQQGAGSPLHFGNGTRLTVT.

This clone came up a few times. This chain uses TRBV6-5 with TRBJ2-2; 12 bases fit TRBD2. Trimming removed 2 bases from V and 6 bases from J; junction bases left unmatched: 4. The CDR3 contains 16 residues. The germline gives CDR1 MNHEY, CDR2 SVGAGI. CDR3 in DNA: TGTGCCAGCAGTTACAGGGCTAGCGGGGGGGCCGGGGAGCTGTTTTTT. Translation gives CASSYRASGGAGELFF.

This chain connects TRBV6-5 to TRBJ1-2; 8 nucleotides match TRBD1. Germline CDR1 and CDR2: MNHEY and SVGAGI. There are 15 residues in the CDR3. V lost 0 bases to trimming and J lost 8 bases; unmatched junction nucleotides: 8. The CDR3 nucleotides are TGTGCCAGCAGTTACTCAACAGGGGGGGAGTTAGGCTACACCTTC. Amino acids: CASSYSTGGELGYTF.

This chain uses TRBV5-1 with TRBJ2-1; TRBD1 matches 11 bases. Trimming at V came to 4 bases and at J to 8 bases, leaving 11 bases not matched to a gene. Germline values: CDR1 SGHRS, CDR2 YFSETQ. The CDR3 runs to 16 residues. The DNA for the CDR3 is TGCGCCAGCAGCCCAACCGGGACAGGGGGGGTCGATGAGCAGTTCTTC. Amino acid sequence: CASSPTGTGGVDEQFF. The full variable domain, its missing parts supplied by reference TRBV5-1 and TRBJ2-1, is KAGVTQTPRYLIKTRGQQVTLSCSPISGHRSVSWYQQTPGQGLQFLFEYFSETQRNKGNFPGRFSGRQFSNSRSEMNVSTLELGDSALYLCASSPTGTGGVDEQFFGPGTRLTVL.

The chain joins TRBV10-3 to TRBJ1-5, with unresolved D. Germline V gives CDR1 ENHRY, CDR2 SYGVKD. With 2 bases removed from V and 10 bases from J, the gap between germline ends came to 15 bases. This CDR3 contains 14 residues. The CDR3 region has the DNA TGTGCCATCAGTGAGCATGAGGGCCGGGAACCCCAGCATTTT. It translates to CAISEHEGREPQHF.

The sample holds one count of this clone. The chain recombines TRBV4-2 with TRBJ1-5, with D maybe TRBD1 (5 bases). Trimming removed 0 bases from V and 2 bases from J, with 17 bases in between. The V gene's germline CDR1 is LGHNA and CDR2 YNFKEQ. This CDR3 has 18 amino acids. The CDR3 DNA is TGTGCCAGCAGCCAAGATCCAGTCACCAGGGCGGGCAATCAGCCCCAGCATTTT. Amino acids: CASSQDPVTRAGNQPQHF.

The rearrangement joins TRBV4-3 to TRBJ2-5; D perhaps matches TRBD1 (6 bases). From germline, CDR1 is LGHNA and CDR2 YSLEER. V dropped 6 bases and J dropped 5 bases, with 22 bases sitting between them. The CDR3 sequence is 16 residues long. The CDR3 spells CASSAHFQGRGETQYF. The CDR3 DNA follows: TGCGCCAGCAGTGCCCATTTCCAGGGGCGCGGGGAGACCCAGTACTTC.

This CDR3 reads CASSYSAGAYEQYF. CDR3 coding DNA: TGTGCCAGCAGTTACTCGGCCGGAGCCTACGAGCAGTACTTC. The gene calls are TRBV6-5 and TRBJ2-7; D is uncertain. CDR3 length: 14 amino acids. Trimming stripped 0 bases from V and 2 bases from J, with 8 bases between. Germline V gene lookup returns CDR1 MNHEY and CDR2 SVGAGI.

The chain couples TRBV7-9 to TRBJ2-7, with D uncertain. From germline, CDR1 is SEHNR and CDR2 FQNEAQ (reference sequence). V was trimmed by 1 base and J by 2 bases, leaving 9 bases between them. The CDR3 covers 14 residues. This chain's CDR3 is CASSLDGLAYEQYF. The CDR3 region has the DNA TGTGCCAGCAGCTTAGATGGGCTTGCCTACGAGCAGTACTTC.

The J gene is TRBJ2-7, the V gene TRBV6-1; 9 nucleotides agree with TRBD1. Germline trimming cut 1 base from V and 3 bases from J; bases unmatched to any gene: 4. Germline V lookup: CDR1 MNHNS, CDR2 SASEGT. The CDR3 sequence is 15 residues long. Here the CDR3 DNA reads TGTGCCAGCAGTGAAGGAGGACAGGGGAGCTACGAGCAGTACTTC. This encodes CASSEGGQGSYEQYF.

This clone was seen more than once but under ten times. This chain connects TRBV6-5 to TRBJ1-3; a weak D match, TRBD1 (6 bases). The CDR3 extends over 14 amino acids. With 11 bases removed from V and 3 bases from J, the gap between germline ends came to 17 bases. CDR1 is MNHEY and CDR2 is SVGAGI in the germline V gene. The CDR3: CAGTGGAVGNTIYF. In nucleotides, the CDR3 is TGTGCCGGGACGGGGGGGGCAGTTGGAAACACCATATATTTT.

The V and J genes are TRBV28 and TRBJ1-5, with 9 bases matching TRBD1. CDR3 length: 14 amino acids. The V gene end was trimmed by 6 bases and the J gene end by 6 bases; junction bases not matched to a gene: 6. Germline assignment: CDR1 MDHEN and CDR2 SYDVKM. CDR3 sequence (DNA): TGTGCCAGCAGCCCGGGACAGGGAAGTCAGCCCCAGCATTTT. Encoded protein: CASSPGQGSQPQHF.

This sequence joins TRBV30 and TRBJ2-2; 10 bases fit TRBD1. CDR3 length: 13 residues. Germline assignment: CDR1 GTSNPN and CDR2 SVGIG (reference sequence). V trimming: 7 bases; J trimming: 4 bases; junction bases outside the gene matches: 3. In nucleotides, the CDR3 is TGTGCCTTGGGGGACAGGGGCACCGGGGAGCTGTTTTTT. The encoded protein is CALGDRGTGELFF.

This chain uses TRBV4-1 with TRBJ1-1; TRBD1 aligns across 8 bases. The CDR3 loop spans 19 amino acids. Germline CDR1 MGHRA, CDR2 YSYEKL. With V trimmed by 0 bases and J by 5 bases, 17 bases remained unmatched. DNA for the CDR3: TGCGCCAGCAGCCAAGATTGGGGCGGACAGGGCCGCGGTAGGACTGAAGCTTTCTTT. This sequence encodes CASSQDWGGQGRGRTEAFF.

The rearrangement links TRBV10-1 to TRBJ2-7; tentatively, D is TRBD1 (6 bases). Trimming pared 8 bases from V and 0 bases from J, leaving 8 bases between. Germline-derived CDR1 and CDR2 are WNHNN and SYGVQD (reference sequence). The CDR3 length is 12 residues. CDR3 loop: CASVDSSYEQYF. The DNA of the CDR3 is TGCGCCAGCGTGGACAGCTCCTACGAGCAGTACTTC.

About this clone: The same CDR3 can be traced to other DNA sequences in this sample. The chain couples TRBV5-1 to TRBJ2-5; a weak D match, TRBD1 (5 bases). Germline V gene data show CDR1 as SGHRS and CDR2 as YFSETQ. The CDR3 has 14 residues. Trimming removed 0 bases at V and 4 bases at J, with 10 bases between. Here the CDR3 DNA reads TGCGCCAGCAGCTTGGCGCAGGGTCGAGAGACCCAGTACTTC. It codes for CASSLAQGRETQYF. Full variable domain (remainder filled in from reference TRBV5-1 and TRBJ2-5): KAGVTQTPRYLIKTRGQQVTLSCSPISGHRSVSWYQQTPGQGLQFLFEYFSETQRNKGNFPGRFSGRQFSNSRSEMNVSTLELGDSALYLCASSLAQGRETQYFGPGTRLLVL.

This clone was seen a few times. V is TRBV27 and J is TRBJ2-5, with D maybe TRBD2 (6 bases). The CDR3 has 15 residues. Germline assignment: CDR1 MNHEY and CDR2 SMNVEV (reference sequence). Trimming stripped 5 bases from V and 2 bases from J, with 15 bases between. CDR3 in DNA: TGTGCCAGCAGTACAAGGACTAACTTACAAGAGACCCAGTACTTC. This encodes CASSTRTNLQETQYF.

The chain is built from TRBV2 and TRBJ1-1, with 8 bases matching TRBD1. With 5 bases clipped from V and 3 bases from J, the junction kept 2 bases outside the gene matches. Looked up from germline, CDR1 is SNHLY and CDR2 is FYNNEI. This CDR3 contains 13 residues. The CDR3 DNA sequence: TGTGCCAGCAGTCGACAGGGGCACACTGAAGCTTTCTTT. As protein: CASSRQGHTEAFF.

The chain is built from TRBV27 and TRBJ1-5; TRBD1 matches 8 bases. The CDR3 covers 16 residues. With 5 bases clipped from V and 5 bases from J, the junction kept 11 bases outside the gene matches. Germline CDR1 is MNHEY and CDR2 is SMNVEV (reference sequence). The CDR3 here is CASSPDSGGIYQPQHF. In nucleotides, the CDR3 is TGTGCCAGCAGTCCCGATTCAGGGGGCATCTATCAGCCCCAGCATTTT.

This clone occurred a few times. The chain links TRBV6-1 to TRBJ1-6; D is unresolved. The CDR3 runs to 15 residues. Germline loops: CDR1 MNHNS, CDR2 SASEGT. The ends were cut back, 3 bases at V and 0 bases at J, with 6 bases in the middle. CDR3 coding DNA: TGTGCCAGCAGTGATTTTAGCTCCTATAATTCACCCCTCCACTTT. Its protein is CASSDFSSYNSPLHF.